The 22 T cell receptor beta chains presented below share a single source sample, sequenced in a study of T cell responses to AZD1222 COVID-19 vaccine (dated by TCRdb to the early 2020s). Receptors were amplified or captured by the immunoSEQ multiplex PCR assay. The clones in this table, taken by TCRdb from immuneACCESS, are in-frame only. Not every clone is retained; where verified, under half of the shortfall comes from an unresolved V gene, and the cause of the rest is unknown. The sample data list 120,000 to 150,000 clones, and around 90% of these were observed just once. Clones ranked in the top ten supply approximately 3.1% of the sample. The time point label on this specimen signifies: baseline before first vaccination. This sample comprised peripheral blood, obtained on day 0 of AZD1222 vaccination. Receptors originate from an adult in good health.

This clone was counted a single time. CDR3 coding DNA: TGTGCCATCAGTGAGTCTGCGGTAGATTCACCCCTCCACTTT. It specifies CAISESAVDSPLHF. The rearrangement joins TRBV10-3 to TRBJ1-6, with D hard to call. This CDR3 region has 14 residues. The V end lost 0 bases, the J end lost 8 bases, and 8 bases lay between the germline ends. The germline V gene encodes CDR1 ENHRY and CDR2 SYGVKD.

This clone has just one count. The chain joins TRBV19 to TRBJ1-5, with 10 bases aligning to TRBD1. The V and J ends lost 6 bases and 8 bases, in that order; junction bases with no gene match: 4. Looked up from germline, CDR1 is LNHDA and CDR2 is SQIVND (reference sequence). This CDR3 has 13 residues. The CDR3 coding sequence is TGTGCCAGTAGAACGGACAGGGGGGAGCCCCAGCATTTT. This sequence encodes CASRTDRGEPQHF.

The chain uses TRBV7-6 and TRBJ2-1; perhaps TRBD2 as D (6 bases). The V gene lost 5 bases and the J gene lost 14 bases, with 19 bases spanning the gap. CDR3 length: 13 amino acids. Germline loops: CDR1 SGHVS, CDR2 FNYEAQ. CDR3 amino acids: CASSPALGRGKFF. CDR3 nucleotides: TGTGCCAGCAGCCCCGCTCTAGGACGGGGGAAGTTCTTC.

The chain recombines TRBV6-4 with TRBJ2-3, with TRBD2 identical over 9 bases. The CDR3 has 14 amino acids. CDR1 and CDR2 (germline): MRHNA, SNTAGT. The V segment lost 6 bases and the J segment 6 bases; nucleotides outside the gene matches: 7. CDR3 sequence: CASSPSGAVDTQYF. The CDR3, as DNA: TGTGCCAGCAGCCCTAGCGGGGCGGTGGATACGCAGTATTTT.

This clone occurred a few times. The gene calls are TRBV5-8 and TRBJ2-3, with 7 bases matching TRBD1. V gave up 4 bases and J gave up 2 bases; unmatched junction bases: 7. The V gene's germline CDR1 is SGHTS and CDR2 YDEGEE. The CDR3 is made up of 15 amino acids. As DNA, the CDR3 is TGTGCCAGCAGCCCGCAGGGACAGAACACAGATACGCAGTATTTT. It specifies CASSPQGQNTDTQYF. Using reference TRBV5-8 and TRBJ2-3 for the parts outside the CDR3, the full variable domain is EAGVTQSPTHLIKTRGQQATLRCSPISGHTSVYWYQQALGLGLQFLLWYDEGEERNRGNFPPRFSGRQFPNYSSELNVNALELEDSALYLCASSPQGQNTDTQYFGPGTRLTVL.

The CDR3 reads CASSRKGQLNTEAFF. The CDR3 nucleotides are TGCGCCAGCAGCCGCAAGGGGCAGCTGAACACTGAAGCTTTCTTT. The V and J genes are TRBV5-1 and TRBJ1-1; tentative D call: TRBD1 (5 bases). The CDR3 length is 15 residues. With 4 bases removed from V and 0 bases from J, the gap between germline ends came to 13 bases. Looked up from germline, CDR1 is SGHRS and CDR2 is YFSETQ.

CDR3 coding DNA: TGTGCCAGCTCCCCTTGGGGTGGAGGAGCTTTCTTT. Protein: CASSPWGGGAFF. The chain has TRBV12-3 or TRBV12-4 and TRBJ1-1; D is unresolved. V was clipped by 8 bases and J by 10 bases, with 17 bases between them. The CDR3 is made up of 12 amino acids.

This chain links TRBV11-1 with TRBJ2-7; no firm D call. V was trimmed by 0 bases and J by 0 bases, leaving 9 bases between them. CDR3 length: 15 residues. The germline gives CDR1 SGHAT, CDR2 FQDESV (reference sequence). The CDR3 spells CASSLAEPSSYEQYF. The CDR3 region has the DNA TGTGCCAGCAGCTTAGCGGAGCCGAGCTCCTACGAGCAGTACTTC.

J is TRBJ1-3 and V is TRBV19; D unclear. Deletions cut 7 bases from V and 4 bases from J, with 11 bases between. Per germline, CDR1 LNHDA and CDR2 SQIVND (reference sequence). The CDR3 totals 13 residues. The CDR3 loop reads CASKPVGGNTIYF. In DNA form, the CDR3 reads TGTGCCAGTAAGCCGGTGGGAGGAAACACCATATATTTT.

A word on this clone: The same CDR3 arises from other DNA sequences in this sample as well. The gene calls are TRBV30 and TRBJ1-5; D possibly corresponds to TRBD1 (6 bases). V lost 0 bases, J lost 7 bases, and 7 bases lay in between. The CDR3 totals 12 residues. CDR1 and CDR2 from the germline V gene are GTSNPN and SVGIG (reference sequence). CDR3 amino acids: CAWSVQGQPQHF. In nucleotides, the CDR3 is TGTGCCTGGAGTGTCCAGGGGCAGCCCCAGCATTTT.

This clone was recorded only once. The J gene is TRBJ2-7, the V gene TRBV28, with 7 bases lining up with TRBD1. Germline V gene data show CDR1 as MDHEN and CDR2 as SYDVKM. The CDR3 covers 13 residues. The V and J ends lost 5 bases and 10 bases, in that order; junction bases with no gene match: 11. CDR3 in amino acids: CASSPPGQAPQYF. CDR3 in DNA: TGTGCCAGCAGTCCCCCCGGACAGGCCCCCCAGTACTTC.

This chain uses TRBV4-3 with TRBJ1-2; the D is unclear. The CDR3 runs to 15 residues. Germline V lookup: CDR1 LGHNA, CDR2 YSLEER. Trimming removed 0 bases from V and 2 bases from J, with 10 bases in between. The DNA for the CDR3 is TGCGCCAGCAGCCAAGAACCGGGGATGAACTATGGCTACACCTTC. Amino acids: CASSQEPGMNYGYTF.

J is TRBJ2-2 and V is TRBV7-8, with 10 bases that match TRBD2. CDR3 length: 17 amino acids. Unmatched junction bases numbered 13, after V lost 5 bases and J lost 7 bases. Per the germline V gene, CDR1 is SGHVS and CDR2 is FQNEAQ. In DNA form, the CDR3 reads TGTGCCAGCAGCCCTGGGGGGCTAGCGGGAGCGGACGGGGAGCTGTTTTTT. Encoded protein: CASSPGGLAGADGELFF.

This chain connects TRBV27 to TRBJ1-6; D perhaps matches TRBD1 (6 bases). There are 14 residues in the CDR3. Trimming shortened V by 6 bases and J by 7 bases, and 13 bases separated the two germline ends. CDR1 MNHEY and CDR2 SMNVEV come from the germline V gene (reference sequence). CDR3 amino acids: CASRRGGGNSPLHF. Here the CDR3 DNA reads TGTGCCAGCAGACGAGGTGGGGGCAATTCACCCCTCCACTTT.

The table lists this clone with many counts. The chain joins TRBV11-2 to TRBJ2-7, with D possibly matching TRBD1 (5 bases). V was shortened by 5 bases and J by 4 bases, with 24 bases between the two germline ends. Per the germline V gene, CDR1 is SGHAT and CDR2 is FQNNGV. CDR3 length equals 17 residues. CDR3: CASSDGQGGVASYEQYF. The CDR3 region has the DNA TGTGCCAGCAGCGATGGGCAGGGTGGAGTTGCGAGTTACGAGCAGTACTTC.

The chain has TRBV7-9 and TRBJ1-1; D uncertain. The CDR3 is 12 amino acids. V dropped 3 bases and J dropped 1 base, with 3 bases sitting between them. Germline V lookup: CDR1 SEHNR, CDR2 FQNEAQ (reference sequence). Here the CDR3 reads CASSLKNTEAFF. In nucleotides, the CDR3 is TGTGCCAGCAGCTTGAAGAACACTGAAGCTTTCTTT. The entire variable domain, with the rest obtained from reference TRBV7-9 and TRBJ1-1, is as follows: DTGVSQNPRHKITKRGQNVTFRCDPISEHNRLYWYRQTLGQGPEFLTYFQNEAQLEKSRLLSDRFSAERPKGSFSTLEIQRTEQGDSAMYLCASSLKNTEAFFGQGTRLTVV.

This chain links TRBV4-2 with TRBJ2-1; D is unresolved. The CDR3 is 17 residues long. Between the trimmed V and J ends, which lost 1 base and 0 bases, there was a span of 13 bases. Germline CDR1 reads LGHNA; CDR2 reads YNFKEQ. CDR3: CASSQGVAGSSYNEQFF. DNA for the CDR3: TGTGCCAGCAGCCAAGGGGTAGCCGGTAGCTCCTACAATGAGCAGTTCTTC.

The chain links TRBV7-2 to TRBJ2-2; 11 bases align to TRBD2. CDR1 and CDR2 (germline): SGHTA, FQGNSA. V trimming: 1 base; J trimming: 7 bases; junction bases outside the gene matches: 8. CDR3 length equals 17 residues. The CDR3 protein is CASSLGSSGRIGGELFF. Here the CDR3 DNA reads TGTGCCAGCAGCTTAGGCTCTAGCGGGAGGATAGGCGGGGAGCTGTTTTTT.

The chain has TRBV29-1 and TRBJ1-5; perhaps TRBD1 as D (5 bases). The CDR3 extends over 14 amino acids. Germline CDR1 reads SQVTM; CDR2 reads ANQGSEA. Trimming stripped 7 bases from V and 3 bases from J, with 16 bases between. The CDR3 sequence: CSGGAGSLNQPQHF. The CDR3, as DNA: TGCAGCGGTGGGGCCGGCAGCCTCAATCAGCCCCAGCATTTT.

The chain uses TRBV5-5 and TRBJ2-2; 11 nucleotides agree with TRBD1. Looked up from germline, CDR1 is SGHKS and CDR2 is YYEKEE (reference sequence). V shed 3 bases and J 4 bases; nucleotides not matched to a gene: 5. The CDR3 has 16 residues. CDR3: CASSYTGTGGTGELFF. The CDR3 DNA reads as TGTGCCAGCAGCTATACCGGGACAGGGGGCACCGGGGAGCTGTTTTTT.

This clone was counted only a few times. V and J are TRBV6-4 and TRBJ2-1; D ambiguous. The CDR3 length is 13 residues. V lost 4 bases and J 0 bases, leaving 4 bases between the germline ends. Germline V lookup: CDR1 MRHNA, CDR2 SNTAGT. The CDR3 DNA follows: TGTGCCAGCAGTGTGGACTCCTACAATGAGCAGTTCTTC. Protein product: CASSVDSYNEQFF.

The chain has TRBV7-2 and TRBJ2-7; D might be TRBD2 (5 bases). CDR3 length: 14 residues. Germline CDR1 reads SGHTA; CDR2 reads FQGNSA. Trimming removed 5 bases at V and 2 bases at J, with 13 bases between. The CDR3 DNA is TGTGCCAGCAGCCCGAGCGGACTCCCCTACGAGCAGTACTTC. Its translation: CASSPSGLPYEQYF.